Below, one T cell receptor beta chain is given with its context. The authors ran a second PCR of 7 to 11 cycles using a sample-barcoded 5' primer and a J-beta primer mix. Via MiXCR, TCRdb re-called the 5' RACE reads, giving one row per CDR3 protein. The data contain about 1.1 million distinct CDR3 sequences, less than 45% of them singletons. This sample is drawn from a study of blood T cells in healthy people across ages. Every donor gave 8.5 to 10 milliliters of peripheral blood. PBMCs were isolated at a quantity of at least 7 million per sample. Looked up from germline, CDR1 is SNHLY and CDR2 is FYNNEI. The J segment lost 6 bases and the V segment lost 3 bases, leaving 7 bases of the junction unmatched. The CDR3 has 15 amino acids.

The sequenced sample consisted of blood. The TCR comes from a man aged 18 to 30 in good health. The chain recombines TRBV2 with TRBJ2-1, with 8 bases matching TRBD1. CDR3 sequence reads: CASSDRGRSRNEQFF. In DNA form, the CDR3 reads TGTGCCAGCAGTGACAGGGGGCGATCTCGCAATGAGCAGTTCTTC.